Below, 27 T cell receptor beta chains from the same sample are listed, as sequenced in a study of OX40 agonist ivuxolimab in advanced cancers. The assay was immunoSEQ multiplex PCR, and TCRdb's table has in-frame clones only and misses some. The profile shows about 66,000 clones, 88% of them singletons. Sequenced here: CD4+ or CD8+ T cells sorted from blood, sampled in a trial of the OX40 agonist ivuxolimab. The receptors stem from an adult with an advanced solid tumor such as melanoma, head and neck, liver or kidney cancer.

In nucleotides, the CDR3 is TGTGCCAGCAGCCTAACGACTGGGAGCTCCTACGAGCAGTACTTC. Protein: CASSLTTGSSYEQYF. The chain is built from TRBV7-9 and TRBJ2-7; D is perhaps TRBD2 (5 bases). The ends were cut back, 5 bases at V and 0 bases at J, with 14 bases in the middle. The CDR3 consists of 15 residues. Germline values: CDR1 SEHNR, CDR2 FQNEAQ (reference sequence).

This clone showed up just once. This rearrangement joins TRBV28 to TRBJ1-5; D perhaps matches TRBD1 (6 bases). There are 15 residues in the CDR3. V was clipped by 6 bases and J by 4 bases, with 16 bases between them. Germline V gene sequence: CDR1 MDHEN, CDR2 SYDVKM. CDR3 coding DNA: TGTGCCAGCAGGGAGGGGGGGCGCGGGAATCAGCCCCAGCATTTT. Its protein is CASREGGRGNQPQHF.

This clone was seen only a few times. The chain uses TRBV30 and TRBJ1-2, with D unresolved. CDR3 length: 12 residues. Germline lookup yields CDR1 GTSNPN and CDR2 SVGIG (reference sequence). Trimming pared 1 base from V and 4 bases from J, leaving 7 bases between. The CDR3 loop reads CAWSERRYGYTF. The CDR3 nucleotides are TGTGCCTGGAGTGAGCGCCGCTATGGCTACACCTTC.

The V gene is TRBV6-1, the J gene TRBJ2-2, with D possibly matching TRBD1 (6 bases). V was clipped by 2 bases and J by 4 bases, with 11 bases between them. There are 15 residues in the CDR3. Germline V gene data show CDR1 as MNHNS and CDR2 as SASEGT. CDR3 residues: CASSERGTGTGELFF. In DNA form, the CDR3 reads TGTGCCAGCAGTGAAAGGGGGACGGGCACCGGGGAGCTGTTTTTT.

This clone was seen only a few times. The chain has TRBV19 and TRBJ1-5; the D is unclear. This CDR3 has 13 residues. V was cut by 6 bases and J by 0 bases, with 6 bases left in between. The germline V gene has CDR1 LNHDA and CDR2 SQIVND (reference sequence). CDR3 residues: CASRPSSNQPQHF. The CDR3 coding sequence is TGTGCCAGTAGGCCCTCTAGCAATCAGCCCCAGCATTTT.

The genes are TRBV18 and TRBJ2-6, with TRBD1 as a possible D gene (6 bases). Germline CDR1 and CDR2: KGHSH and LQKENI. Between the trimmed V and J ends, which lost 2 bases and 0 bases, there was a span of 14 bases. CDR3 length: 18 residues. CDR3 sequence reads: CASSPTGRGFSGANVLTF. The CDR3 region has the DNA TGTGCCAGCTCACCAACCGGCAGGGGATTCTCTGGGGCCAACGTCCTGACTTTC.

V gene TRBV27 combines with J gene TRBJ2-7; 13 bases align to TRBD2. CDR1 is MNHEY and CDR2 is SMNVEV in the germline V gene (reference sequence). The length of the CDR3 is 18 residues. V shed 2 bases and J 3 bases; nucleotides not matched to a gene: 10. The CDR3 region is CASSLRTPGTSGIYEQYF. DNA for the CDR3: TGTGCCAGCAGTTTAAGGACGCCCGGGACTAGCGGGATCTACGAGCAGTACTTC.

J is TRBJ2-7 and V is TRBV5-1; D may be TRBD2 (6 bases). The length of the CDR3 is 13 residues. Germline-derived CDR1 and CDR2 are SGHRS and YFSETQ. Deletions cut 1 base from V and 6 bases from J, with 11 bases between. The CDR3 nucleotides are TGCGCCAGCAGCTTGTTGGAGGGGACCGAGCAGTACTTC. Protein sequence: CASSLLEGTEQYF.

This chain uses TRBV16 with TRBJ1-4, with TRBD1 matching 8 bases. The V gene end was trimmed by 4 bases and the J gene end by 8 bases; junction bases not matched to a gene: 9. Germline assignment: CDR1 KGHSY and CDR2 FQNENV. The length of the CDR3 is 15 residues. Written as DNA, the CDR3 is TGTGCCAGCAGCCCAGCGGACAGGGTGGAGGAAAAACTGTTTTTT. It translates to CASSPADRVEEKLFF.

The count of this clone is one. The CDR3 is CASSGGTLSGSSYNSPLHF. The CDR3 DNA follows: TGCGCCAGCAGCGGAGGGACATTAAGTGGGAGCTCCTATAATTCACCCCTCCACTTT. J is TRBJ1-6 and V is TRBV5-1; D is perhaps TRBD1 (6 bases). Germline V lookup: CDR1 SGHRS, CDR2 YFSETQ. The length of the CDR3 is 19 residues. V lost 4 bases to trimming and J lost 0 bases, with 20 bases between them.

This chain links TRBV7-3 with TRBJ2-1; unclear D gene. V dropped 5 bases and J dropped 10 bases, with 15 bases sitting between them. Germline V gene data show CDR1 as SGHTA and CDR2 as FQGTGA. The CDR3 is 13 residues long. CDR3 sequence (DNA): TGTGCCAGCAGCCTACCGTCCCGTTCCGAGCAGTTCTTC. Translating gives CASSLPSRSEQFF.

This clone occurred once. The rearrangement links TRBV9 to TRBJ2-5; 11 nucleotides align to TRBD2. The CDR3 is 15 amino acids. V was clipped by 5 bases and J by 5 bases; unmatched bases: 8. In germline, CDR1 is SGDLS, CDR2 YYNGEE. CDR3 bases: TGTGCCAGCAGTCCGACTAGCGGGATGGCGGAGACCCAGTACTTC. Translating gives CASSPTSGMAETQYF.

The rearrangement joins TRBV5-4 to TRBJ2-2; D uncertain. Per germline, CDR1 SGHNT and CDR2 YYREEE (reference sequence). The length of the CDR3 is 13 residues. V was trimmed by 0 bases and J by 10 bases, leaving 10 bases between them. This CDR3 is CASSLVGQEELFF. In nucleotides, the CDR3 is TGTGCCAGCAGCTTGGTCGGGCAAGAGGAGCTGTTTTTT.

This chain links TRBV7-9 with TRBJ1-1; D is uncertain. The CDR3 extends over 15 amino acids. Trimming pared 5 bases from V and 6 bases from J, leaving 19 bases between. Germline loops: CDR1 SEHNR, CDR2 FQNEAQ (reference sequence). The CDR3 DNA sequence: TGTGCCAGCAGCCCGCAAGGTGGACTTATCCCTGAAGCTTTCTTT. This translates into CASSPQGGLIPEAFF.

This chain uses TRBV5-1 with TRBJ2-5, with D uncertain. Germline assignment: CDR1 SGHRS and CDR2 YFSETQ. The CDR3 extends over 14 amino acids. The V gene lost 4 bases and the J gene lost 3 bases, with 13 bases spanning the gap. This chain's CDR3 is CASSPLASKETQYF. The CDR3 DNA reads TGCGCCAGCAGCCCTTTGGCCTCCAAAGAGACCCAGTACTTC.

CDR3 in amino acids: CASSLIGGPYNEQFF. The CDR3 region has the DNA TGTGCCAGCAGTTTAATAGGGGGCCCCTACAATGAGCAGTTCTTC. The chain couples TRBV27 to TRBJ2-1; 7 bases line up with TRBD1. The CDR3 loop spans 15 amino acids. The germline CDR1 and CDR2 sequences are MNHEY and SMNVEV (reference sequence). With 2 bases clipped from V and 2 bases from J, the junction kept 3 bases outside the gene matches.

The V and J genes are TRBV19 and TRBJ1-1; D is possibly TRBD1 (5 bases). Germline CDR1 is LNHDA and CDR2 is SQIVND (reference sequence). Trimming left V 5 bases short and J 2 bases short, with 21 bases between. This CDR3 spans 17 amino acids. The CDR3 here is CASSDPGTRTPNTEAFF. The CDR3 DNA reads as TGTGCCAGTAGTGATCCCGGGACCAGAACTCCCAACACTGAAGCTTTCTTT.

This sequence joins TRBV7-9 and TRBJ2-7, with 7 bases fitting TRBD1. Losses at the gene ends were 2 bases for V and 0 bases for J; bases not matched to a gene: 4. There are 15 residues in the CDR3. Germline CDR1 reads SEHNR; CDR2 reads FQNEAQ (reference sequence). The CDR3 coding sequence is TGTGCCAGCAGCTTATCAGGGGGAGCCTCCTACGAGCAGTACTTC. This translates into CASSLSGGASYEQYF.

Written as DNA, the CDR3 is TGTGCCAGCAGTTACGCTCAGGGGGAGCCCCAGCATTTT. It yields the protein CASSYAQGEPQHF. This chain joins TRBV6-6 and TRBJ1-5, with 7 bases that match TRBD1. Germline CDR1 and CDR2: MNHNY and SVGAGI (reference sequence). After removal of 2 bases from V and 8 bases from J, the junction contained 3 bases not matched to a gene. This CDR3 has 13 amino acids.

The V and J genes are TRBV5-1 and TRBJ2-5; D not certain. V was pared by 4 bases and J by 1 base, with 14 bases between. Germline CDR1 is SGHRS and CDR2 is YFSETQ. The CDR3 runs to 15 residues. CDR3 protein: CASSLDGHSQETQYF. For the CDR3, the DNA is TGCGCCAGCAGCCTGGATGGCCACAGCCAAGAGACCCAGTACTTC.

This chain uses TRBV27 with TRBJ2-3; the D gene is possibly TRBD2 (7 bases). V was trimmed by 3 bases and J by 6 bases, leaving 16 bases between them. Germline V CDR1 and CDR2: MNHEY, SMNVEV (reference sequence). The CDR3 extends over 15 amino acids. CDR3 loop: CASSLRGQRGDTQYF. As DNA, the CDR3 is TGTGCCAGCAGTTTGCGGGGGCAGAGGGGGGATACGCAGTATTTT.

The sample holds one count of this clone. The chain employs TRBV19 and TRBJ1-2; 8 bases are shared with TRBD1. V shed 8 bases, J shed 4 bases, and the junction held 6 bases outside the gene matches. Germline V gene sequence: CDR1 LNHDA, CDR2 SQIVND (reference sequence). The CDR3 has 13 residues. The CDR3 sequence: CASSRTGSYGYTF. The CDR3 DNA reads as TGTGCCAGTTCCCGGACAGGGAGCTATGGCTACACCTTC.

The chain joins TRBV19 to TRBJ2-2, with 9 positions matching TRBD2. This CDR3 has 17 amino acids. Unmatched junction bases numbered 11, after V lost 6 bases and J lost 3 bases. CDR1 and CDR2 (germline): LNHDA, SQIVND (reference sequence). CDR3 loop: CASRFGGGRAYTGELFF. The CDR3, as DNA: TGTGCCAGTAGATTCGGGGGCGGGAGGGCCTACACCGGGGAGCTGTTTTTT.

This clone was counted a few times. The V and J genes are TRBV5-1 and TRBJ2-2, with D unresolved. The CDR3 is made up of 18 amino acids. The V end was cut by 3 bases, the J end by 5 bases, with 23 bases between. Germline CDR1 SGHRS, CDR2 YFSETQ. In DNA, the CDR3 is TGCGCCAGCAGCTCTTCGCTAACACGAGCCCTGAGGACCGGGGAGCTGTTTTTT. It translates to CASSSSLTRALRTGELFF.

The J gene is TRBJ2-3, the V gene TRBV5-4; TRBD2 matches 9 bases. This CDR3 region has 17 residues. Germline-derived CDR1 and CDR2 are SGHNT and YYREEE (reference sequence). Losses at the gene ends were 4 bases for V and 0 bases for J; bases not matched to a gene: 9. Here the CDR3 reads CASSKPAGGSSTDTQYF. In DNA, the CDR3 is TGTGCCAGCAGCAAACCAGCGGGAGGCTCGAGCACAGATACGCAGTATTTT.

This clone was detected only once. The chain joins TRBV10-1 to TRBJ1-1; D possibly corresponds to TRBD1 (5 bases). Germline V gives CDR1 WNHNN, CDR2 SYGVQD (reference sequence). The ends were cut back, 3 bases at V and 5 bases at J, with 10 bases in the middle. The CDR3 sequence is 13 residues long. CDR3 in DNA: TGCGCCAGCAGTGACAGGGACGGGACTGAAGCTTTCTTT. Translated: CASSDRDGTEAFF.

In its sample, this clone was seen once. The gene calls are TRBV9 and TRBJ2-4; TRBD1 agrees at 9 bases. Germline V gives CDR1 SGDLS, CDR2 YYNGEE. The CDR3 contains 18 residues. Trimming cost V 4 bases and J 0 bases; bases outside gene matches: 11. CDR3 region: CASSPGGQGLLAKNIQYF. The CDR3 region has the DNA TGTGCCAGCAGCCCCGGAGGACAGGGGCTTTTAGCCAAAAACATTCAGTACTTC.